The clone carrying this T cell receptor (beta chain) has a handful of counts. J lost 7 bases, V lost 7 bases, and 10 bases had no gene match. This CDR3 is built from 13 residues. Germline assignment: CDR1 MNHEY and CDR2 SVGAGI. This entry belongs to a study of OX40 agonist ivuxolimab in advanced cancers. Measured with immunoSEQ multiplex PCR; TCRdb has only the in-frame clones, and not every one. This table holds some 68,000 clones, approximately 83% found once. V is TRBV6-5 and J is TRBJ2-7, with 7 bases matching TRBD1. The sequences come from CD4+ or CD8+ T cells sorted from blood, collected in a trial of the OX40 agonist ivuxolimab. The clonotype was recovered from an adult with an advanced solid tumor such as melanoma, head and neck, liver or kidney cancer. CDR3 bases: TGTGCCAGCAACCGGGCACAGGGGTGGGAGCAGTACTTC. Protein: CASNRAQGWEQYF.